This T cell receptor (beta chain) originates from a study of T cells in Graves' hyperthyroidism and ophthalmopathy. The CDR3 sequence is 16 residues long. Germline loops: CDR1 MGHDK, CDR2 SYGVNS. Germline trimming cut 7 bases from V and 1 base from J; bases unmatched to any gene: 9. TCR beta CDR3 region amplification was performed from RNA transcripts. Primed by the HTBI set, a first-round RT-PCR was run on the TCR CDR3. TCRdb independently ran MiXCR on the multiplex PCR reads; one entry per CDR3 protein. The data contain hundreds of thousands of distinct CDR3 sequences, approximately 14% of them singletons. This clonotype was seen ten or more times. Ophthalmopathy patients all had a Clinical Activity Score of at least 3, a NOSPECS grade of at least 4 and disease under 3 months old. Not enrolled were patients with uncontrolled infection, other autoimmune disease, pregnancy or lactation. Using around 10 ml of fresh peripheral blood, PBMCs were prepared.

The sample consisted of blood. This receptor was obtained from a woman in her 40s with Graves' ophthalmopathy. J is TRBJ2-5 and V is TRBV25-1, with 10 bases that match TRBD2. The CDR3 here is CASTPVAGGSQETQYF. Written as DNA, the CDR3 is TGTGCCAGCACTCCAGTAGCGGGAGGCTCCCAAGAGACCCAGTACTTC.